This TCR beta chain comes out of a study of beta chain features in type 1 diabetes. Turning to the study itself: Examination of sorted cells across all samples involved around 99 million cells.

This clone was seen many times. As yet, its antigen is unknown. As every portion of the isolated RNA was reverse transcribed, the sequencing read expressed TCRB transcripts. Produced via immunoSEQ multiplex PCR; TCRdb's table is partial and in-frame only. Here the sample spans over 300,000 clones, roughly 8.8% being singletons. Findings of the study overall: Cells expressing TCR highly could be over-represented by cDNA sequencing. A moderate, significant TCRB CDR3 shortening appeared in type 1 diabetes across four CD4+ subsets.

The TCR comes from a man aged 30 to 45 with type 1 diabetes. The specimen sequenced was central memory CD4+ T cells from blood.

The CDR3, as DNA: TGTGCCAGCAGCCTACAGGGTAGAGATGAGCAGTTCTTC. This translates into CASSLQGRDEQFF. The chain recombines TRBV7-8 with TRBJ2-1; possible D gene TRBD1, 6 bases. Germline CDR1 is SGHVS and CDR2 is FQNEAQ. V lost 5 bases and J lost 8, with 13 bases in between. The CDR3 is 13 amino acids.